These 9 T cell receptor beta chains originate from one sample sequenced in a study of response to subunit inactivated influenza vaccine (dated by TCRdb to between 2018 and 2020). The library was generated by RT-PCR. Sequencing relied on an Illumina HiSeq 2500. TCRdb ran its own pipeline on the public reads, namely fastp trimming at Q25 and MiXCR clone calling, and kept in-frame beta chains. Entries that share a CDR3 protein sequence are merged under the most common genes and DNA. This sample gives hundreds of thousands of distinct CDR3 sequences in total; 20% to 25% of them show up just once. The ten largest account for roughly 10% of the sample. Sequences were derived from PBMCs from blood, sampled less than 22 months after vaccination. The receptors come from a man aged 50-75 years who received an inactivated influenza vaccine. Donor details come from another sample of the same person, matched by shared clones.

Note on this clonotype: The junction does not match germline at one end; this may be a read error. The chain employs TRBV12-3 or TRBV12-4 and TRBJ2-1; 14 nucleotides agree with TRBD2. The CDR3 has 19 amino acids. The CDR3 region is CAGSSPGLAGVSPYNEQFF. CDR3 in DNA: TGTGCCGGCAGTTCTCCGGGACTAGCGGGAGTCAGTCCTTACAATGAGCAGTTCTTC.

This clonotype has a count of ten or more. V and J are TRBV2 and TRBJ1-6; D is ambiguous. Germline V gene data show CDR1 as SNHLY and CDR2 as FYNNEI. The V gene lost 2 bases and the J gene lost 14 bases, with 7 bases spanning the gap. The CDR3 contains 11 residues. The CDR3 coding sequence is TGTGCCAGCAGTGAACCTTCGGCCCTCCACTTT. Translated: CASSEPSALHF.

V is TRBV4-2 and J is TRBJ2-2; a possible D gene is TRBD2 (5 bases). Germline CDR1 is LGHNA and CDR2 is YNFKEQ. The CDR3 has 15 residues. V shed 2 bases and J shed 7 bases, with 14 bases lying between them. The CDR3 loop reads CASSQPPTGSGELFF. CDR3 DNA sequence: TGTGCCAGCAGCCAACCTCCCACGGGGAGCGGGGAGCTGTTTTTT.

This clonotype was counted a few times. The chain uses TRBV7-2 and TRBJ2-7; unclear D gene. Germline V gene sequence: CDR1 SGHTA, CDR2 FQGNSA. V was trimmed by 5 bases and J by 3 bases, leaving 14 bases between them. The CDR3 has 14 residues. As DNA, the CDR3 is TGTGCCAGCAGCAGTGGGATTCATAGCTACGAGCAGTACTTC. As protein: CASSSGIHSYEQYF.

This clonotype came up a few times. Mismatch with germline at one junction end may stem from a read error. V usage is TRBV20-1 and J usage is TRBJ2-1; D possibly corresponds to TRBD2 (5 bases). This CDR3 spans 12 amino acids. The germline CDR1 and CDR2 sequences are DFQATT and SNEGSKA (reference sequence). CDR3 sequence reads: CSAREEVHEQFF. Written as DNA, the CDR3 is TGCAGTGCCAGAGAGGAGGTACATGAGCAGTTCTTC.

This clonotype was seen more than once but under ten times. The genes are TRBV5-1 and TRBJ1-6; no firm D call. V dropped 0 bases and J dropped 6 bases, with 13 bases sitting between them. Germline CDR1 is SGHRS and CDR2 is YFSETQ. The length of the CDR3 is 16 residues. Here the CDR3 reads CASSLERRATNSPLHF. Written as DNA, the CDR3 is TGCGCCAGCAGCTTGGAGCGCAGAGCGACTAATTCACCCCTCCACTTT. Full variable domain (remainder filled in from reference TRBV5-1 and TRBJ1-6): KAGVTQTPRYLIKTRGQQVTLSCSPISGHRSVSWYQQTPGQGLQFLFEYFSETQRNKGNFPGRFSGRQFSNSRSEMNVSTLELGDSALYLCASSLERRATNSPLHFGNGTRLTVT.

This clonotype is a singleton in its sample. The gene calls are TRBV5-5 and TRBJ2-3; TRBD1 matches at 9 bases. V gave up 4 bases and J gave up 3 bases; unmatched junction bases: 6. CDR1 and CDR2 (germline): SGHKS, YYEKEE (reference sequence). This CDR3 contains 15 residues. The DNA for the CDR3 is TGTGCCAGCAGCCCGGGACAGGGATGGACAGATACGCAGTATTTT. Its translation is CASSPGQGWTDTQYF.

The J gene is TRBJ2-1, the V gene TRBV11-2; 7 bases are shared with TRBD1. This CDR3 is built from 15 residues. CDR1 and CDR2 (germline): SGHAT, FQNNGV. J was trimmed by 0 bases and V by 4 bases; bases with no gene match: 3. The CDR3 protein is CASSYDRVSYNEQFF. CDR3 in DNA: TGTGCCAGCAGCTATGACAGGGTCTCCTACAATGAGCAGTTCTTC.

Many counts were recorded for this clonotype. The chain links TRBV28 to TRBJ2-6; D remains ambiguous. The germline V and J ends were trimmed by 4 bases and 0 bases, with 4 bases remaining between them. The CDR3 runs 14 residues. Looked up from germline, CDR1 is MDHEN and CDR2 is SYDVKM. In nucleotides, the CDR3 is TGTGCCAGCAGTTACTACTCTGGGGCCAACGTCCTGACTTTC. Translated, it gives CASSYYSGANVLTF.